Listed below are T cell receptor beta chains from one sample, sequenced in a study of blood T cell repertoires in COVID-19. TCRdb keeps only in-frame clones here, not all; method: immunoSEQ multiplex PCR. The sample has fewer than 200,000 clones, roughly four fifths seen once. Sequencing was carried out using peripheral blood. These receptor sequences come from a man in his forties who had recovered from COVID-19. Both conserved end residues are part of each CDR3.

13	TRBV28	TRBJ2-1	CASSLILSDEQFF
15	TRBV6-5	TRBJ1-1	CASSYSTSGYTEAFF
14	TRBV6-4	TRBJ2-1	CASSDPGTGNLRFF
17	TRBV28	TRBJ2-3	CASSLRASGRGGDTQYF
15	TRBV6-1	TRBJ1-4	CASSELQGESEKLFF
10	TRBV20-1	TRBJ2-5	CSASLETQYF
20	TRBV2	TRBJ2-5	CASSINTGTSGRSSQETQYF
12	TRBV4-2	TRBJ1-2	CASSQEELGYTF
18	TRBV27	TRBJ2-3	CASTDGLMRAGGIWPQYF
18	TRBV7-6	TRBJ2-2	CASSLGLAGDYLPGELFF
17	TRBV19	TRBJ1-1	CASSRPSSTGPNTEAFF
16	TRBV7-9	TRBJ2-1	CASSPSSPGGADEQFF
13	TRBV7-2	TRBJ1-4	CASSLRQGEKLFF
16	TRBV28	TRBJ1-3	CASSSPGGARGNTIYF
12	TRBV5-1	TRBJ2-2	CASTRSTGELFF
16	TRBV10-3	TRBJ2-4	CAISERGGWAKNIQYF
14	TRBV5-1	TRBJ2-7	CASSSPGGGYEQYF
15	TRBV15	TRBJ1-1	CATSRDPNRNTEAFF
14	TRBV10-3	TRBJ2-4	CASFSGDPKNIQYF
14	TRBV27	TRBJ2-1	CASSVGLAGNEQFF
13	TRBV29-1	TRBJ1-2	CSVPDPGSYGYTF
13	TRBV24-1	TRBJ2-1	CATSRTTEYEQFF
13	TRBV30	TRBJ2-7	CAWIKQGPYEQYF
14	TRBV9	TRBJ1-1	CASSADKMDTEAFF
13	TRBV7-6	TRBJ1-1	CASSLTGNTEAFF
14	TRBV28	TRBJ1-1	CASSLGAPLRGAFF
12	TRBV10-3	TRBJ2-7	CAISDRSYEQYF
13	TRBV19	TRBJ1-5	CASSIDRDQPQHF
15	TRBV4-1	TRBJ2-5	CASSQEPGIQETQYF
14	TRBV10-2	TRBJ1-5	CASRRGDGNQPQHF
13	TRBV30	TRBJ2-7	CAWRRSGINEQYF
14	TRBV7-9	TRBJ2-1	CASRSTSGENEQFF
16	TRBV4-2	TRBJ2-7	CASSQGSSGRRDEQYF
16	TRBV11-2	TRBJ1-4	CASSSGGASTNEKLFF